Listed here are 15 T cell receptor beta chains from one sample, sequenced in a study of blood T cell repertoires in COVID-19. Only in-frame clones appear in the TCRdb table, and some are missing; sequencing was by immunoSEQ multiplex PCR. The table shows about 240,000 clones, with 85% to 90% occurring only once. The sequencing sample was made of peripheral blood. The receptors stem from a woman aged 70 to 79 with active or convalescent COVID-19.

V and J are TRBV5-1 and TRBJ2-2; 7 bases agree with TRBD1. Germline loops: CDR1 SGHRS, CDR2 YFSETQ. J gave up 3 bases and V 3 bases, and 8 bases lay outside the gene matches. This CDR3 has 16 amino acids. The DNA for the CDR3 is TGCGCCAGCAGCTCGAACCTAGACAGGGACACCGGGGAGCTGTTTTTT. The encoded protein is CASSSNLDRDTGELFF. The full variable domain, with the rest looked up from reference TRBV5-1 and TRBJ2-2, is KAGVTQTPRYLIKTRGQQVTLSCSPISGHRSVSWYQQTPGQGLQFLFEYFSETQRNKGNFPGRFSGRQFSNSRSEMNVSTLELGDSALYLCASSSNLDRDTGELFFGEGSRLTVL.

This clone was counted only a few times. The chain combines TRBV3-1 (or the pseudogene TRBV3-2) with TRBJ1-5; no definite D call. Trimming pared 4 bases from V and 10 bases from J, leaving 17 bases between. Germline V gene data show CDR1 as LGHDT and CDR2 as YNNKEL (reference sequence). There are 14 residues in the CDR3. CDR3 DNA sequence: TGTGCCAGCAGCCGTACGGGGAAAGAGGGACCCCAGCATTTT. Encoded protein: CASSRTGKEGPQHF.

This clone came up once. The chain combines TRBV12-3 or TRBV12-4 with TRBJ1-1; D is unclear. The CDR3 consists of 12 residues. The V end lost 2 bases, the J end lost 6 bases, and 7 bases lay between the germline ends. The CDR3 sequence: CASSLRLPEAFF. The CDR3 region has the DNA TGTGCCAGCAGTTTACGTCTCCCTGAAGCTTTCTTT.

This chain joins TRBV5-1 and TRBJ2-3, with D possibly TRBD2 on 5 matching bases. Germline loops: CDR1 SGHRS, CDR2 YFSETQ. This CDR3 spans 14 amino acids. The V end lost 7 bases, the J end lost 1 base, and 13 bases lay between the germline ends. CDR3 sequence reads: CASFADSGTDTQYF. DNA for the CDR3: TGCGCCAGCTTCGCGGATAGCGGCACAGATACGCAGTATTTT. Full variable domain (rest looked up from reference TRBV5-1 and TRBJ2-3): KAGVTQTPRYLIKTRGQQVTLSCSPISGHRSVSWYQQTPGQGLQFLFEYFSETQRNKGNFPGRFSGRQFSNSRSEMNVSTLELGDSALYLCASFADSGTDTQYFGPGTRLTVL.

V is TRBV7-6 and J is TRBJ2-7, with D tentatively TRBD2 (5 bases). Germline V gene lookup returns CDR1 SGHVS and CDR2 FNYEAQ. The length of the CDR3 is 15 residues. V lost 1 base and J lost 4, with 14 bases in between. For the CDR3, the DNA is TGTGCCAGCAGCTTAGATGGAGGAGGCATTTACGAGCAGTACTTC. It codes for CASSLDGGGIYEQYF.

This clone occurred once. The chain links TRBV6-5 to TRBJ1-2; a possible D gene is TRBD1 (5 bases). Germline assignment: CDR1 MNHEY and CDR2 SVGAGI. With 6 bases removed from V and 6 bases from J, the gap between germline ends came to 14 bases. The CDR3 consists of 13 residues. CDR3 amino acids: CASRGLSGNGYTF. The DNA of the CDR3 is TGTGCCAGCAGGGGTCTGTCAGGGAATGGCTACACCTTC.

CDR3 nucleotides: TGTGCCAGTAGCCGCCAGACTAGCGGGGGCTCCTACGAGCAGTACTTC. Its protein product is CASSRQTSGGSYEQYF. The chain links TRBV19 to TRBJ2-7, with 12 bases fitting TRBD2. The CDR3 extends over 16 amino acids. The germline V gene encodes CDR1 LNHDA and CDR2 SQIVND (reference sequence). Germline trimming cut 6 bases from V and 0 bases from J; bases unmatched to any gene: 6.

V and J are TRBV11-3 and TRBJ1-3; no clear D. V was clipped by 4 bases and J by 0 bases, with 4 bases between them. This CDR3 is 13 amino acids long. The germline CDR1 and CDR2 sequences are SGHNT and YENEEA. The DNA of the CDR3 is TGTGCCAGCAGCTGGAGCTCTGGAAACACCATATATTTT. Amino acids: CASSWSSGNTIYF.

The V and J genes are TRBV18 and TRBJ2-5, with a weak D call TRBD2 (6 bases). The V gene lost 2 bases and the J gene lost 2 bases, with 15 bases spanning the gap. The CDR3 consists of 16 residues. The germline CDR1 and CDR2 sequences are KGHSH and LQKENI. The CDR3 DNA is TGTGCCAGCTCACCAAATGCTGCGGGGTCACAAGAGACCCAGTACTTC. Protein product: CASSPNAAGSQETQYF.

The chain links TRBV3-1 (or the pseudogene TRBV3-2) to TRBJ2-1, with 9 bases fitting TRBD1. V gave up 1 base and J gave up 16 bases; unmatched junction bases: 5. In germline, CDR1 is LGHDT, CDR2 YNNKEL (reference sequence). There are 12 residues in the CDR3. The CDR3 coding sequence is TGTGCCAGCAGCCAAGTCGGGACAGGGAAATTCTTC. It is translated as CASSQVGTGKFF.

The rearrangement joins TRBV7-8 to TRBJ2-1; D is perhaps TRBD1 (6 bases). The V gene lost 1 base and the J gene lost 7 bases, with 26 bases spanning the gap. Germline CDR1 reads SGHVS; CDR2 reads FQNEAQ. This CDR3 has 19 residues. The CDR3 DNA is TGTGCCAGCAGCTTAGTGTCCCCCCGGCAGGGGCGCTGGGGTAATGAGCAGTTCTTC. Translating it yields CASSLVSPRQGRWGNEQFF.

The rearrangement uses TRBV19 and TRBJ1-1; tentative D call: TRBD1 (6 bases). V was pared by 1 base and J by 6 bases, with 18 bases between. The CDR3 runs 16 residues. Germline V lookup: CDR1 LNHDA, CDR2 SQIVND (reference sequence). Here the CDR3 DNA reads TGTGCCAGTAGTATAGGAGGAACGTCAGGGGCGGCTGAAGCTTTCTTT. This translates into CASSIGGTSGAAEAFF.

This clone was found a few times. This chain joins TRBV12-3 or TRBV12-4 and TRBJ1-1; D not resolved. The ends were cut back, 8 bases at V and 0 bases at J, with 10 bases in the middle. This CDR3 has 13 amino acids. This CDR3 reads CASHRNMNTEAFF. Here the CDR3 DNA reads TGTGCCAGCCACAGAAACATGAACACTGAAGCTTTCTTT.

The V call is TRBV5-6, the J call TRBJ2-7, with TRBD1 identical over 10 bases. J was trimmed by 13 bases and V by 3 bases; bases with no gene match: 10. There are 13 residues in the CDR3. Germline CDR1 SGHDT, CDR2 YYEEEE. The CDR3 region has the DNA TGTGCCAGCAGCTGGCTACAGGGGGACAGGGGTTACTTC. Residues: CASSWLQGDRGYF.

For the CDR3, the DNA is TGTGCCAGCAGCTTATCCACAATTGGAGGGGCCTATGGCTACACCTTC. It is translated as CASSLSTIGGAYGYTF. The chain couples TRBV7-9 to TRBJ1-2; maybe TRBD1 (5 bases). The CDR3 is 16 residues long. Germline loops: CDR1 SEHNR, CDR2 FQNEAQ (reference sequence). Trimming removed 2 bases at V and 4 bases at J, with 17 bases between.